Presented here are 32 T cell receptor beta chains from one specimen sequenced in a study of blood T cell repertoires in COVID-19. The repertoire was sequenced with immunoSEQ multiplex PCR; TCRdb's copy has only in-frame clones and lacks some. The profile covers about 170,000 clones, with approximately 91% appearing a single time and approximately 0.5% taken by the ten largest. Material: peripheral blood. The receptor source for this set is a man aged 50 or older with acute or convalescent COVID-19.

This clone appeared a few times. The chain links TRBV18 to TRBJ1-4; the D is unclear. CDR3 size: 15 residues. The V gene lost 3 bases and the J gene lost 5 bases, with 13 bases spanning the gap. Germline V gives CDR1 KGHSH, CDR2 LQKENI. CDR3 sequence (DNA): TGTGCCAGCTCACCCTTCGGGTCCGGGAATGAAAAACTGTTTTTT. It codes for CASSPFGSGNEKLFF.

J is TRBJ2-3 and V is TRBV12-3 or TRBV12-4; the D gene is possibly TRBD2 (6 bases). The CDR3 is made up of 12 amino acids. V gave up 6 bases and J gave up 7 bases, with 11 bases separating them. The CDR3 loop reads CASSLTSNTQYF. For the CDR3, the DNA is TGTGCCAGCAGCCTGACTAGTAATACGCAGTATTTT.

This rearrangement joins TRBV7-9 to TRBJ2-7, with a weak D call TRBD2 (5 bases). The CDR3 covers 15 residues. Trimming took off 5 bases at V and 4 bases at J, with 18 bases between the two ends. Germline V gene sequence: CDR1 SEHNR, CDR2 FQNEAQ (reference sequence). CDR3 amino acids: CASSPPVVGSYEQYF. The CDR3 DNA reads TGTGCCAGCAGCCCCCCCGTTGTTGGGAGTTACGAGCAGTACTTC.

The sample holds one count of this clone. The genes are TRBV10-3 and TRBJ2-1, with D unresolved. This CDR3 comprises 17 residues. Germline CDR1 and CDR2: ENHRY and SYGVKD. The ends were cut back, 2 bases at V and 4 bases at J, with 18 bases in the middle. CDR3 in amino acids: CAISEGSIAKTYNEQFF. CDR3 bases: TGTGCCATCAGTGAGGGCTCTATTGCGAAGACTTACAATGAGCAGTTCTTC.

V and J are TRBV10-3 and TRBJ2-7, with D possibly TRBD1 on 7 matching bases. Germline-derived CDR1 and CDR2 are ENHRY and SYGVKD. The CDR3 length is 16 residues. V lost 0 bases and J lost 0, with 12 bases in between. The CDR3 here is CAISESEGATSYEQYV. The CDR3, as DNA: TGTGCCATCAGTGAGTCGGAGGGGGCTACCTCCTACGAGCAGTACGTC.

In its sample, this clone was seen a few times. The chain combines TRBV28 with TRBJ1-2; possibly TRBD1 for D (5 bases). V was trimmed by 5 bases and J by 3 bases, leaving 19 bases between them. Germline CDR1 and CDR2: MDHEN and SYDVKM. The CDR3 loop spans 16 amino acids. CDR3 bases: TGTGCCAGCAGTCTCCCCCCCACTGACAGTCACTATGGCTACACCTTC. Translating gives CASSLPPTDSHYGYTF.

CDR3 DNA sequence: TGTGCCAGCAGTTTAAATGCAGAAGCTGGAAACACCATATATTTT. It translates to CASSLNAEAGNTIYF. J is TRBJ1-3 and V is TRBV28; D call uncertain. From germline, CDR1 is MDHEN and CDR2 SYDVKM. This CDR3 is 15 amino acids long. V shed 2 bases and J shed 2 bases, with 10 bases lying between them.

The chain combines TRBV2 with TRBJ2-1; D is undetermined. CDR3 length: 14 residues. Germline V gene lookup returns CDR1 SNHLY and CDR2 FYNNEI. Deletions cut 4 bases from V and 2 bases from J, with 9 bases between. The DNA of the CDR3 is TGTGCCAGCAGTGGAAGCTACCCCTACAATGAGCAGTTCTTC. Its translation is CASSGSYPYNEQFF.

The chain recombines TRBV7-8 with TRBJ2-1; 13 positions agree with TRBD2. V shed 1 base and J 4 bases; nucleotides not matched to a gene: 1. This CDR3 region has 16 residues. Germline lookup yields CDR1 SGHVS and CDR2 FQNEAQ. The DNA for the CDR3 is TGTGCCAGCAGCTTAGAGGGACTAGCGGGATACAATGAGCAGTTCTTC. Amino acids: CASSLEGLAGYNEQFF. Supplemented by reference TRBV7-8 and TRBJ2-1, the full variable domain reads GAGVSQSPRYKVAKRGQDVALRCDPISGHVSLFWYQQALGQGPEFLTYFQNEAQLDKSGLPSDRFFAERPEGSVSTLKIQRTQQEDSAVYLCASSLEGLAGYNEQFFGPGTRLTVL.

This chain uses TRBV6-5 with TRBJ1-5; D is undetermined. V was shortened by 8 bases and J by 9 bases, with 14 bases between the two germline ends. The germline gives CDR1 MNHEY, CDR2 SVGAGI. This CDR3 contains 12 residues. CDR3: CASSYEGRPQHF. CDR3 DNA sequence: TGTGCCAGCTCCTATGAGGGTCGGCCCCAGCATTTT.

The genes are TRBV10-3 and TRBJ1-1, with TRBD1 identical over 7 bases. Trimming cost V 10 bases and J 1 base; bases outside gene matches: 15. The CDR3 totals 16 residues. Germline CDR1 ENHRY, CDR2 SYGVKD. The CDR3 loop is CATHWGTAYTNTEAFF. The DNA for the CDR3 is TGTGCCACGCATTGGGGGACAGCCTACACGAACACTGAAGCTTTCTTT.

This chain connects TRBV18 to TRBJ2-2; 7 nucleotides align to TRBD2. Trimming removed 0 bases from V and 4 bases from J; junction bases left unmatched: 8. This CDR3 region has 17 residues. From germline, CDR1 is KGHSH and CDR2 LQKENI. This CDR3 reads CASSPPELARTTGELFF. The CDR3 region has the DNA TGTGCCAGCTCACCACCGGAACTAGCGCGTACCACCGGGGAGCTGTTTTTT.

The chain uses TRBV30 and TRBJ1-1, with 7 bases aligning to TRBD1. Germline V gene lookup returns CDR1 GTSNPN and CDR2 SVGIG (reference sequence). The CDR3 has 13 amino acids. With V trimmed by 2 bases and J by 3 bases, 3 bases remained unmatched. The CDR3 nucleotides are TGTGCCTGGAGTAGACAGGGAGACACTGAAGCTTTCTTT. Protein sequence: CAWSRQGDTEAFF.

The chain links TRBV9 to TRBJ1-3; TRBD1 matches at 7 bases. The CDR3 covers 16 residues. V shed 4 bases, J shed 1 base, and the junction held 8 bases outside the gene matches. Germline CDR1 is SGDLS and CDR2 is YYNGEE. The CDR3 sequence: CASSPEPTGSGNTIYF. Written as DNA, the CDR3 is TGTGCCAGCAGCCCCGAACCGACAGGGTCTGGAAACACCATATATTTT.

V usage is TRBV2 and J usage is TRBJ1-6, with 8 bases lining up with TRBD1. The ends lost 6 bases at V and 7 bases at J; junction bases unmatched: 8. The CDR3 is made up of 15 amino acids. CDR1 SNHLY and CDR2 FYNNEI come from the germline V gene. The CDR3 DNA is TGTGCCAGCAGCCTGACAGGGGTAGGCAATTCACCCCTCCACTTT. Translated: CASSLTGVGNSPLHF.

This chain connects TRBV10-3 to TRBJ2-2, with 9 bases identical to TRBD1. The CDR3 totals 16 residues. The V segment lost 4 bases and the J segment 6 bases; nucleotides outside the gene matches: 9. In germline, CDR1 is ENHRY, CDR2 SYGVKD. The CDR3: CAISVSRTGAAGELFF. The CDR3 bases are TGTGCCATCAGTGTTTCTAGGACAGGGGCGGCCGGGGAGCTGTTTTTT.

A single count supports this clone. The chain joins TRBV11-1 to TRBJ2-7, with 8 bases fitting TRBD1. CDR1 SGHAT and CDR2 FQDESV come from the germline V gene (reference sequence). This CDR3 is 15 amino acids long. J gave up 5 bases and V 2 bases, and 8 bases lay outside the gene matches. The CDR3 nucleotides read TGTGCCAGCAGCTTACAGGGGGCGACCCCCCACGAGCAGTACTTC. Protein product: CASSLQGATPHEQYF.

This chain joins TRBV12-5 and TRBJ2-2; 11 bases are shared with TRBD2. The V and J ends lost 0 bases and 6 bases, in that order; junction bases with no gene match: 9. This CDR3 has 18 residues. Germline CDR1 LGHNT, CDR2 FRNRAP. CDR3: CASGLVGELAGGSGELFF. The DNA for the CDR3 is TGTGCTAGTGGTTTGGTAGGGGAGCTAGCGGGAGGATCCGGGGAGCTGTTTTTT. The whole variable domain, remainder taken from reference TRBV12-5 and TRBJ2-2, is DARVTQTPRHKVTEMGQEVTMRCQPILGHNTVFWYRQTMMQGLELLAYFRNRAPLDDSGMPKDRFSAEMPDATLATLKIQPSEPRDSAVYFCASGLVGELAGGSGELFFGEGSRLTVL.

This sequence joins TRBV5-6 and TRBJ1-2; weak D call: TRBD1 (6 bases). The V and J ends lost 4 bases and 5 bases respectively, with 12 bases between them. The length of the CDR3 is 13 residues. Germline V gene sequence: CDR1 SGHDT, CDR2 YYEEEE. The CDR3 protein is CASSDGTPYGYTF. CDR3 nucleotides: TGTGCCAGCAGCGACGGGACACCGTATGGCTACACCTTC. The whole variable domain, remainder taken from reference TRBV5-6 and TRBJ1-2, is DAGVTQSPTHLIKTRGQQVTLRCSPKSGHDTVSWYQQALGQGPQFIFQYYEEEERQRGNFPDRFSGHQFPNYSSELNVNALLLGDSALYLCASSDGTPYGYTFGSGTRLTVV.

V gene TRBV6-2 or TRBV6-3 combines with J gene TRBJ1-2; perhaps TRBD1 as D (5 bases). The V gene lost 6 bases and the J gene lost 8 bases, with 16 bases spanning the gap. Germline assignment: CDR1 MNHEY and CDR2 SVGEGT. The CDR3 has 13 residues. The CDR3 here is CASSNRAGFGYTF. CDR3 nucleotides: TGTGCCAGCAGCAACCGGGCAGGGTTCGGCTACACCTTC.

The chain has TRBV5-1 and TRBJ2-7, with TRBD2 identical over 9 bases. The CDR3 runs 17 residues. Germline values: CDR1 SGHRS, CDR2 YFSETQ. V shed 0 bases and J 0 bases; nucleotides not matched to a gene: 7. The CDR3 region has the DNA TGCGCCAGCAGCTTGGCCCCACTAGCGGGCCGCTCCTACGAGCAGTACTTC. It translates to CASSLAPLAGRSYEQYF.

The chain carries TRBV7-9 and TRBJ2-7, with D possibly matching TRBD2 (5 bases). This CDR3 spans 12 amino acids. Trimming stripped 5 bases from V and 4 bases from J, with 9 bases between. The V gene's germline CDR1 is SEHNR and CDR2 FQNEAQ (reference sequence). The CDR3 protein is CASSPRGYEQYF. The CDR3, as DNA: TGTGCCAGCAGCCCTCGGGGTTACGAGCAGTACTTC.

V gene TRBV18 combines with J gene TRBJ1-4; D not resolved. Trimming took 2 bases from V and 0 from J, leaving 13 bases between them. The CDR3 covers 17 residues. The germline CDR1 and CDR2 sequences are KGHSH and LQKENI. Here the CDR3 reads CASSPNTVAATNEKLFF. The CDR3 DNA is TGTGCCAGCTCACCAAATACAGTCGCTGCAACTAATGAAAAACTGTTTTTT.

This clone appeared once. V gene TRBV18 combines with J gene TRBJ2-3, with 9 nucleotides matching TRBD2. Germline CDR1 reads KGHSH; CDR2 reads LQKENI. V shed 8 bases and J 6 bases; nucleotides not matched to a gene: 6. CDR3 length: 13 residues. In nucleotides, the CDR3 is TGTGCCAGCACCACCGCGGGGGGGGATACGCAGTATTTT. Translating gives CASTTAGGDTQYF.

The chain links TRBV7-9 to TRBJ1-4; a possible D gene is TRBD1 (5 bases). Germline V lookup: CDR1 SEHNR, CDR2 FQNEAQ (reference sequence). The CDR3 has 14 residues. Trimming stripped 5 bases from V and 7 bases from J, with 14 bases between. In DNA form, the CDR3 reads TGTGCCAGCAGCCCCGGGGGAGGGAGTGAAAAACTGTTTTTT. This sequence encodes CASSPGGGSEKLFF.

This CDR3 is CASSPTSGRAGWRNEQFF. Written as DNA, the CDR3 is TGTGCCAGCAGTCCGACTAGCGGGAGGGCCGGGTGGAGGAATGAGCAGTTCTTC. This chain joins TRBV27 and TRBJ2-1; 14 nucleotides line up with TRBD2. Germline loops: CDR1 MNHEY, CDR2 SMNVEV (reference sequence). The CDR3 extends over 18 amino acids. J lost 7 bases, V lost 5 bases, and 13 bases had no gene match.

The CDR3 region has the DNA TGTGCCAGCAGCCAAATCCTTAATATAAACTATGGCTACACCTTC. Translation: CASSQILNINYGYTF. The chain is built from TRBV3-1 (or the pseudogene TRBV3-2) and TRBJ1-2; D unresolved. CDR1 and CDR2 (germline): LGHDT, YNNKEL (reference sequence). V gave up 2 bases and J gave up 2 bases, with 12 bases separating them. This CDR3 is 15 amino acids long.

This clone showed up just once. The CDR3 sequence is CASGVGRASGNTIYF. The CDR3 DNA reads TGTGCCAGCGGGGTTGGCAGGGCCTCTGGAAACACCATATATTTT. This chain connects TRBV7-9 to TRBJ1-3, with TRBD1 as a possible D gene (5 bases). Per germline, CDR1 SEHNR and CDR2 FQNEAQ (reference sequence). The CDR3 consists of 15 residues. The V end was cut by 8 bases, the J end by 0 bases, with 14 bases between.

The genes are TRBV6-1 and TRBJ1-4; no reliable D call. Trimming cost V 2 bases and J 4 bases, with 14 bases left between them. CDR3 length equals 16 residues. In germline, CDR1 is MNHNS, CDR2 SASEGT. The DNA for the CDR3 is TGTGCCAGCAGTGAAAGTAGAGGGCGGAATAATGAAAAACTGTTTTTT. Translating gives CASSESRGRNNEKLFF.

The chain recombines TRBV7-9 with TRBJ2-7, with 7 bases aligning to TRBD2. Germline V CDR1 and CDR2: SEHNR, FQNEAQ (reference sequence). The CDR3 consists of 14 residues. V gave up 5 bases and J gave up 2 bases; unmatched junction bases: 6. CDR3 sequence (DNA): TGTGCCAGCAGCGGGGGGACTAACCCCTACGAGCAGTACTTC. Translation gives CASSGGTNPYEQYF. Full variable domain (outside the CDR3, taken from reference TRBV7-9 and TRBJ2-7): DTGVSQNPRHKITKRGQNVTFRCDPISEHNRLYWYRQTLGQGPEFLTYFQNEAQLEKSRLLSDRFSAERPKGSFSTLEIQRTEQGDSAMYLCASSGGTNPYEQYFGPGTRLTVT.

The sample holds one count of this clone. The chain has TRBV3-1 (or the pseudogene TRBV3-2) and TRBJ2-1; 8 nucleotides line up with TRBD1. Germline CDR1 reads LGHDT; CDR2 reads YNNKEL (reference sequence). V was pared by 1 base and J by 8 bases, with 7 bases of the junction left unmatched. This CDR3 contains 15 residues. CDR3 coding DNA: TGTGCCAGCAGCCAAGCGAGGACAGGGTTCGATGAGCAGTTCTTC. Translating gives CASSQARTGFDEQFF.

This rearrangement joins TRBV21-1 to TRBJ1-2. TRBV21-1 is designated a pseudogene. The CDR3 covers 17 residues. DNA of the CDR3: TGTGCCAGCAGCAAAGGGGGCGGCGGGGCGGGGAACTATGGCTACACCTTC. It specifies CASSKGGGGAGNYGYTF.